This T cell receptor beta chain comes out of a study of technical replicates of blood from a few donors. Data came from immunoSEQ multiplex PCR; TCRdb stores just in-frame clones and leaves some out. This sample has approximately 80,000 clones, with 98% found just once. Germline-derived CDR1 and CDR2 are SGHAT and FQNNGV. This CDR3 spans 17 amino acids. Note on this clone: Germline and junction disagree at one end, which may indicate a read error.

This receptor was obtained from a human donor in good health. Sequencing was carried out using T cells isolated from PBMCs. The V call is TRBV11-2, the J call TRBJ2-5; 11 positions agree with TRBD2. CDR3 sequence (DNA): TGTGCCAGCAGCTTAGTTGGAACTAGCGGGAGTCAAGGGACCCAGTACTTC. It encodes CASSLVGTSGSQGTQYF.